The 20 T cell receptor beta chains below come from one sample, sequenced in a study of regulatory T cells in long-lasting Graves disease. Regarding time point: newly diagnosed GD, antithyroid drugs for less than 3 months. RNA extracted from PBMCs served as the sequencing template. Investigators prepared the TCR beta libraries by applying iRepertoire HTBI primers and Arm-PCR of CDR3 regions. Via MiXCR, TCRdb re-called the multiplex PCR reads, giving one row per CDR3 protein. The table has approximately 470,000 distinct CDR3 sequences, around 15% seen once; the top ten hold approximately 12%. These data also formed part of another study, on T cells in Graves' hyperthyroidism and ophthalmopathy.

The sequencing used peripheral blood mononuclear cells (PBMCs), collected at new diagnosis, from a patient treated with antithyroid drugs. The receptors come from a man in his forties with Graves disease.

The chain recombines TRBV5-1 with TRBJ2-1; 10 nucleotides agree with TRBD1. Germline assignment: CDR1 SGHRS and CDR2 YFSETQ. This CDR3 has 15 amino acids. V was pared by 2 bases and J by 8 bases, with 7 bases of the junction left unmatched. CDR3 bases: TGCGCCAGCAGCTTACTTCGGACAGGGGGGGATGAGCAGTTCTTC. Protein sequence: CASSLLRTGGDEQFF.

This clonotype was found many times. The rearrangement joins TRBV20-1 to TRBJ1-5, with D possibly matching TRBD1 (5 bases). Per germline, CDR1 DFQATT and CDR2 SNEGSKA (reference sequence). The CDR3 length is 13 residues. The V and J ends lost 5 bases and 1 base respectively, with 9 bases between them. The CDR3 loop reads CSARRQSNQPQHF. For the CDR3, the DNA is TGCAGTGCTCGTAGACAGAGCAATCAGCCCCAGCATTTT.

This clonotype has a count of ten or more. Germline and junction disagree at one end, which may indicate a read error. The rearrangement joins TRBV5-1 to TRBJ1-2; perhaps TRBD1 as D (6 bases). The CDR3 is made up of 13 amino acids. Germline CDR1 SGHRS, CDR2 YFSETQ. The CDR3: CASSLDRNYGYTF. The CDR3 DNA reads as TGTGCCAGCAGCTTGGACAGAAACTATGGCTACACCTTC.

This clonotype was seen repeatedly, ten times or more. The chain carries TRBV20-1 and TRBJ2-5, with a possible D match to TRBD1 (6 bases). The V end lost 5 bases, the J end lost 5 bases, and 15 bases lay between the germline ends. From germline, CDR1 is DFQATT and CDR2 SNEGSKA (reference sequence). CDR3 size: 13 residues. As DNA, the CDR3 is TGCAGTGCTCAGGACAGCCCTGGGGAGACCCAGTACTTC. Translated: CSAQDSPGETQYF.

On this clonotype itself: At one of its ends the junction is not consistent with the germline gene, which may arise from a read error. The CDR3 spells CSVRDPTSGTSTDTQYF. The CDR3 region has the DNA TGCAGTGTTAGAGATCCTACTAGCGGTACTAGCACAGATACGCAGTATTTT. The V and J genes are TRBV20-1 and TRBJ2-3; 8 bases match TRBD2. The CDR3 consists of 17 residues. Germline V CDR1 and CDR2: DFQATT, SNEGSKA (reference sequence).

Remarks on this clonotype: This probably arose from a read error, given a far larger clone one base away. The chain's CDR3 is CASSLPYTEAFF. The DNA of the CDR3 is TGTGCCAGCAGCCTCCCGTACACTGAAGCTTTCTTT. V usage is TRBV7-9 and J usage is TRBJ1-1; no clear D. CDR1 and CDR2 from the germline V gene are SEHNR and FQNEAQ (reference sequence). The CDR3 extends over 12 amino acids. Between the trimmed V and J ends, which lost 5 bases and 3 bases, there was a span of 7 bases.

CDR3 nucleotide sequence: TGTGCCAGCAGCAAAGGGACTAGCGGGAGGGCCTACTACAATGAGCAGTACTTC. Its protein product is CASSKGTSGRAYYNEQYF. The chain joins TRBV6-2 or TRBV6-3 to TRBJ2-7; TRBD2 agrees at 16 bases. After removal of 6 bases from V and 7 bases from J, the junction contained 15 bases not matched to a gene. From germline, CDR1 is MNHEY and CDR2 SVGEGT. The CDR3 extends over 18 amino acids.

This clonotype occurred many times. The genes are TRBV12-3 or TRBV12-4 and TRBJ1-4; 7 bases fit TRBD1. Germline trimming cut 3 bases from V and 0 bases from J; bases unmatched to any gene: 10. The CDR3 has 18 residues. CDR3 protein: CASSFGTASPATNEKLFF. CDR3 DNA: TGTGCCAGCAGTTTCGGGACAGCGAGCCCTGCAACTAATGAAAAACTGTTTTTT.

In its sample, this clonotype was seen many times. The V and J genes are TRBV11-1 and TRBJ2-1, with 9 nucleotides matching TRBD1. The V segment lost 4 bases and the J segment 3 bases; nucleotides outside the gene matches: 1. The CDR3 sequence is 14 residues long. Germline loops: CDR1 SGHAT, CDR2 FQDESV (reference sequence). The CDR3 DNA sequence: TGTGCCAGCAGCTCGGGACAGGGCTACAATGAGCAGTTCTTC. It specifies CASSSGQGYNEQFF.

This clonotype was picked up many times. The chain uses TRBV28 and TRBJ2-5, with 11 bases lining up with TRBD2. The germline CDR1 and CDR2 sequences are MDHEN and SYDVKM. This CDR3 has 14 amino acids. Written as DNA, the CDR3 is TGTGCAGAAGGACTAGCGGGTATACAAGAGACCCAGTACTTC. It yields the protein CAEGLAGIQETQYF.

This clonotype has only a few counts. CDR3 loop: CASSTVVHEQYF. The CDR3 DNA sequence: TGTGCCAGCAGTACAGTTGTCCACGAGCAGTACTTC. V usage is TRBV28 and J usage is TRBJ2-7, with D hard to call. CDR3 length equals 12 residues. Per the germline V gene, CDR1 is MDHEN and CDR2 is SYDVKM. V was pared by 5 bases and J by 5 bases, with 10 bases between.

This clonotype has ten or more counts. This chain joins TRBV3-1 and TRBJ2-3; D remains unclear. Germline V CDR1 and CDR2: LGHDT, YNNKEL (reference sequence). This CDR3 is built from 14 residues. Trimming shortened V by 5 bases and J by 4 bases, and 13 bases separated the two germline ends. The CDR3: CASSSLSTPDTQYF. In DNA, the CDR3 is TGTGCCAGCAGCTCCCTAAGTACCCCAGATACGCAGTATTTT.

In this sample, this clonotype turned up many times. The chain recombines TRBV20-1 with TRBJ2-5; D gene unclear. Looked up from germline, CDR1 is DFQATT and CDR2 is SNEGSKA (reference sequence). V lost 1 base and J lost 2, with 5 bases in between. The CDR3 runs to 12 residues. CDR3 nucleotide sequence: TGCAGTGCTAGAGCTGTTCAAGAGACCCAGTACTTC. It encodes CSARAVQETQYF.

This clonotype was seen ten or more times. The DNA for the CDR3 is TGTGCCAGCAGTTACTCTCCGTCAGGGGCGTACGAGCAGTACTTC. This sequence encodes CASSYSPSGAYEQYF. The chain uses TRBV6-9 and TRBJ2-7; D might be TRBD1 (6 bases). CDR3 length equals 15 residues. CDR1 is MNHGY and CDR2 is SVAAGI in the germline V gene. V was pared by 3 bases and J by 4 bases, with 16 bases between.

This clonotype was recorded many times. This chain's CDR3 is CASRSDRLKNQPQHF. The CDR3 DNA is TGTGCCAGTAGGTCCGACAGGTTGAAGAATCAGCCCCAGCATTTT. The chain couples TRBV19 to TRBJ1-5, with TRBD1 as a possible D gene (6 bases). The CDR3 runs to 15 residues. Germline V lookup: CDR1 LNHDA, CDR2 SQIVND (reference sequence). V lost 6 bases, J lost 4 bases, and 16 bases lay in between.

This clonotype was recorded many times. The chain is built from TRBV11-3 and TRBJ2-1; 8 positions match TRBD1. The CDR3 is 15 residues long. Germline loops: CDR1 SGHNT, CDR2 YENEEA. After removal of 4 bases from V and 10 bases from J, the junction contained 12 bases not matched to a gene. This chain's CDR3 is CASSYTEGQGKEQFF. As DNA, the CDR3 is TGTGCCAGCAGCTATACGGAAGGACAGGGAAAGGAGCAGTTCTTC.

This clonotype was counted at least ten times. J is TRBJ1-4 and V is TRBV12-3 or TRBV12-4; no clear D. The CDR3 sequence is 15 residues long. The ends were cut back, 5 bases at V and 0 bases at J, with 10 bases in the middle. The CDR3 is CASSTPGSTNEKLFF. The CDR3 coding sequence is TGTGCCAGCAGTACACCAGGTTCAACTAATGAAAAACTGTTTTTT.

This clonotype has more than one count but fewer than ten. The chain recombines TRBV12-5 with TRBJ2-7, with 7 bases identical to TRBD1. The CDR3 sequence is 15 residues long. The V and J ends lost 5 bases and 4 bases, in that order; junction bases with no gene match: 11. CDR1 and CDR2 from the germline V gene are LGHNT and FRNRAP. The CDR3 region has the DNA TGTGCTAGTGGTGCCCCTCAGGGGGTCAGGTACGAGCAGTACTTC. Its protein is CASGAPQGVRYEQYF.

In its sample, this clonotype was seen many times. The V gene is TRBV7-3, the J gene TRBJ1-4; D may be TRBD1 (6 bases). This CDR3 is 15 amino acids long. Germline V gene data show CDR1 as SGHTA and CDR2 as FQGTGA. V was pared by 1 base and J by 6 bases, with 12 bases between. Here the CDR3 DNA reads TGTGCCAGCAGCTTAAACGGGGGGCGATATGAAAAACTGTTTTTT. Translation gives CASSLNGGRYEKLFF.

This clonotype was detected only a few times. The chain employs TRBV5-1 and TRBJ2-7, with D possibly being TRBD1 (6 bases). CDR3 size: 13 residues. The ends were cut back, 7 bases at V and 2 bases at J, with 13 bases in the middle. Germline V CDR1 and CDR2: SGHRS, YFSETQ. CDR3 amino acids: CASGRGGPYEQYF. CDR3 DNA sequence: TGCGCCAGCGGCAGGGGCGGACCCTACGAGCAGTACTTC.